A selection of T cell receptor beta chains follows, all from one sample in a study of a mutant IDH1 vaccine in newly diagnosed glioma. These TCRs' antigens remain unknown. This table comes from immunoSEQ multiplex PCR, and its TCRdb copy is limited to in-frame clones, with some not included. The sample has roughly 60,000 clones, approximately 85% seen once; the top ten hold roughly 4%. The material was PBMCs, obtained from a glioma patient whose treatment included an IDH1 peptide vaccine. All receptors derive from a man younger than 40 with glioma. CDR3s include the opening cysteine and the closing phenylalanine or tryptophan. A D gene is named only where the DNA matches it firmly. For some rows the clone size is stated as once, few or many, or as a class when expanded; others skip it.

>TRBD1|TRBJ2-1|TRBV6-6|-
TGTGCCAGCAGTCCCGTTAGCGGGACAGGGGGCCTAGAGCAGTTCTTC
CASSPVSGTGGLEQFF
>-|TRBJ2-7|TRBV27|-
TGTGCCAGCAGTTTATCTTCTCGTGGGTCCGAGCAGTACTTC
CASSLSSRGSEQYF
>TRBD1|TRBJ1-2|TRBV5-1|few
TGCGCCAGCAGCTTGGCGGGACAGAACTATGGCTACACCTTC
CASSLAGQNYGYTF
>TRBD2|TRBJ2-1|TRBV5-1|-
TGCGCCAGCAGCCCGGGACTAGCGGGGGGCATAACCTACAATGAGCAGTTCTTC
CASSPGLAGGITYNEQFF
>TRBD1|TRBJ1-2|TRBV18|-
TGTGCCAGCTCGCGGACAGGGGAGCGCTATGGCTACACCTTC
CASSRTGERYGYTF
>-|TRBJ2-7|TRBV13|-
TGTGCCAGCAGCTCCGGCGGCGGGGAGACCTACGAGCAGTACTTC
CASSSGGGETYEQYF
>-|TRBJ2-7|TRBV14|-
TGTGCCAGCACCACAGGGCCCCAGGCTGTCGAGCAGTACTTC
CASTTGPQAVEQYF
>TRBD1|TRBJ2-1|TRBV4-1|once
TGCGCCAGCAGCCCCGGGACAGGGGTTTCTAGTGAGCAGTTCTTC
CASSPGTGVSSEQFF
>TRBD1|TRBJ2-2|TRBV11-2|-
TGTGCCAGCAGCTTAGGGGACTCGGGACAGGATTCCGGGGAGCTGTTTTTT
CASSLGDSGQDSGELFF
>-|TRBJ1-1|TRBV14|few
TGTGCCAGCAGCCCAGGGTATGGGAACACTGAAGCTTTCTTT
CASSPGYGNTEAFF
>TRBD1|TRBJ1-6|TRBV5-1|few
TGCGCCAGCAGCTCGGGACAGTTAGATTCACCCCTCCACTTT
CASSSGQLDSPLHF
>-|TRBJ1-5|TRBV7-8|once
TGTGCCAGCAGCTTATGGGGGGACCTAAGCAATCAGCCCCAGCATTTT
CASSLWGDLSNQPQHF
>TRBD1|TRBJ2-7|TRBV4-1|-
TGCGCCAGCAGCCCACTGGGACAGGGGGCCTACGAGCAGTACTTC
CASSPLGQGAYEQYF
>-|TRBJ2-1|TRBV7-9|-
TGTGCCAGCAGCTTAAAGGAGAACAATGAGCAGTTCTTC
CASSLKENNEQFF
>TRBD2|TRBJ2-1|TRBV7-9|-
TGTGCCAGCAGCTTTCCGGGACTACGAGACAATGAGCAGTTCTTC
CASSFPGLRDNEQFF
>TRBD2|TRBJ2-1|TRBV7-9|-
TGTGCCAGCAGCCGCGGACTAGCGCTTGGTGGGCAGTTCTTC
CASSRGLALGGQFF
>-|TRBJ2-5|TRBV12-5|-
TGTGCTAGTGGCCTTTCGATCGGGAGTAAAGAGACCCAGTACTTC
CASGLSIGSKETQYF
>-|TRBJ1-6|TRBV14|-
TGTGCCAGCAGCCCGGGCAGGGGTAATTCACCCCTCCACTTT
CASSPGRGNSPLHF
>-|TRBJ1-1|TRBV9|-
TGTGCCAGCAGCCCAGTAAGGGCGACTGAAGCTTTCTTT
CASSPVRATEAFF
>-|TRBJ1-1|TRBV6-6|-
TGTGCCAGCAGTTACTCGAGAACCCTGAACACTGAAGCTTTCTTT
CASSYSRTLNTEAFF
>TRBD1|TRBJ2-7|TRBV6-5|-
TGTGCCAGCAGTACACGACAGGGGGTTTCCTACGAGCAGTACTTC
CASSTRQGVSYEQYF
>TRBD1|TRBJ1-4|TRBV6-1|-
TGTGCCAGCAGTGAAATTGGGGGACAGGGTGGAGAAAAACTGTTTTTT
CASSEIGGQGGEKLFF
>-|TRBJ2-5|TRBV7-8|-
TGTGCCAGCAGCTCCTCCGAGACCGTAGTCGAGACCCAGTACTTC
CASSSSETVVETQYF
>TRBD1|TRBJ2-7|TRBV10-1|-
TGCGCCAGCAGCGACAGGGGGCGACTAATACCCAACGAGCAGTACTTC
CASSDRGRLIPNEQYF
>-|TRBJ1-6|TRBV4-1|-
TGCGCCAGCAGCCAAGTGGGGAAGGAGGTGAATTCACCCCTCCACTTT
CASSQVGKEVNSPLHF
>-|TRBJ1-2|TRBV5-4|-
TGTGCCAGCAGCTACAACTATGGCTACACCTTC
CASSYNYGYTF
>-|TRBJ2-7|TRBV13|-
TGTGCCAGCAGCTTAGGCAGGGGCTCCGCGGACGAGCAGTACTTC
CASSLGRGSADEQYF
>TRBD1|TRBJ1-2|TRBV5-1|-
TGCGCCAGCAGCTTGAAAGGGACAGGGTCTGGCTACACCTTC
CASSLKGTGSGYTF
>-|TRBJ1-4|TRBV7-8|-
TGTGCCAGCATCCCAGGCAGGACAGCGAATGAAAAACTGTTTTTT
CASIPGRTANEKLFF
>-|TRBJ2-4|TRBV2|-
TGTGCCAGCAGCGGGGCAAACATTCAGTACTTC
CASSGANIQYF
>TRBD2|TRBJ2-5|TRBV4-1|-
TGCGCCAGCAGCCAAGTGGTGCGAGCGGGGGGACAAGAGACCCAGTACTTC
CASSQVVRAGGQETQYF
>TRBD1|TRBJ2-1|TRBV5-1|-
TGCGCCAGCAGCAAGACAGGGTCCTACAATGAGCAGTTCTTC
CASSKTGSYNEQFF
>-|TRBJ2-7|TRBV30|-
TGTGCCTGGAGTAACGAAAGGACTGCGGATTCATACGAGCAGTACTTC
CAWSNERTADSYEQYF
>-|TRBJ1-2|TRBV30|-
TGTGCCTGGAGTGTACGTGAGCTGAGCAGGCCAGAACTCCATGGCTACACCTTC
CAWSVRELSRPELHGYTF
>-|TRBJ1-5|TRBV30|-
TGTGCCCACCAAATTCCAGGGTTAGGACAGCCCCAGCATTTT
CAHQIPGLGQPQHF
>-|TRBJ2-1|TRBV7-8|-
TGTGCCAGCAGCCCCCTCCCGATATCCCCCAGGTCCTACAATGAGCAGTTCTTC
CASSPLPISPRSYNEQFF
>-|TRBJ2-5|TRBV20-1|once
TGCAGTGCTAGGGGCCAAGAGACCCAGTACTTC
CSARGQETQYF
>-|TRBJ1-6|TRBV10-3|-
TGTGCCATCAGCATACTGTACTCCAACAGGGAATTCTCCTATAATTCACCCCTCCACTTT
CAISILYSNREFSYNSPLHF
>TRBD1|TRBJ1-5|TRBV7-9|-
TGTGCCAGCAGCCCGGACAGGGACAATCAGCCCCAGCATTTT
CASSPDRDNQPQHF
>-|TRBJ1-4|TRBV7-9|-
TGTGCCAGCAGCCCCAACTGGCGAGGCGAAAAACTGTTTTTT
CASSPNWRGEKLFF
>-|TRBJ2-5|TRBV10-1|-
TGCGCCAGCAGTGTGGCAGCTAACCAAGAGACCCAGTACTTC
CASSVAANQETQYF
>-|TRBJ1-5|TRBV14|-
TGTGCCAGCAGCCAAGATCTCGGTCCGGGCGGCAATCAGCCCCAGCATTTT
CASSQDLGPGGNQPQHF
>TRBD2|TRBJ2-7|TRBV4-2|-
TGTGCCAGCAGCCCCTGGGGGGGGTTTACCTACGAGCAGTACTTC
CASSPWGGFTYEQYF
>-|TRBJ2-5|TRBV19|-
TGTGCCAGTAGTTCTTGGGGGGAAAAAGAGACCCAGTACTTC
CASSSWGEKETQYF
>-|TRBJ1-1|TRBV28|-
TGTGCCAGCGAATCGGGACACAGGAACACTGAAGCTTTCTTT
CASESGHRNTEAFF
>-|TRBJ1-6|TRBV30|-
TGTGCCTGGAATAGCCAGCTTAATTCACCCCTCCACTTT
CAWNSQLNSPLHF